One sample yielded the 30 T cell receptor beta chains listed below, sequenced in a study of graft-versus-host responses after intestinal transplantation. Their target antigens are unknown. Some clones are missing from TCRdb's copy, which holds only in-frame ones; the method was immunoSEQ multiplex PCR. The sample carries some 85,000 clones, around 87% recorded once. This specimen was unstimulated CD8+ T cells sorted from spleen or lymph node cells, taken before transplant. Receptors were obtained from a human donor who was the organ donor for an intestinal transplant.

The V and J genes are TRBV4-1 and TRBJ1-2; D is perhaps TRBD1 (6 bases). V dropped 1 base and J dropped 4 bases, with 22 bases sitting between them. Germline loops: CDR1 MGHRA, CDR2 YSYEKL. The CDR3 runs 18 residues. The CDR3 loop is CASSQVLSEYRDVYGYTF. CDR3 bases: TGCGCCAGCAGCCAAGTCCTTAGTGAATACAGGGACGTCTATGGCTACACCTTC.

The V and J genes are TRBV28 and TRBJ1-5; no clear D gene. The CDR3 runs 14 residues. V was shortened by 5 bases and J by 3 bases, with 11 bases between the two germline ends. Germline V gives CDR1 MDHEN, CDR2 SYDVKM. Here the CDR3 reads CASSPPTSNQPQHF. CDR3 DNA sequence: TGTGCCAGCAGTCCCCCTACTTCCAATCAGCCCCAGCATTTT.

V is TRBV6-1 and J is TRBJ2-7; D perhaps matches TRBD1 (5 bases). The CDR3 runs to 12 residues. The germline CDR1 and CDR2 sequences are MNHNS and SASEGT. The V and J ends lost 2 bases and 6 bases respectively, with 8 bases between them. CDR3 amino acids: CASSETGSEQYF. DNA for the CDR3: TGTGCCAGCAGTGAAACAGGCTCCGAGCAGTACTTC.

CDR3 sequence reads: CASSLGIERPSGGYGEQFF. DNA of the CDR3: TGCGCCAGCAGCTTGGGAATCGAGAGGCCTAGCGGGGGGTACGGTGAGCAGTTCTTC. The chain combines TRBV5-1 with TRBJ2-1; 11 positions match TRBD2. The V gene end was trimmed by 0 bases and the J gene end by 9 bases; junction bases not matched to a gene: 17. Germline values: CDR1 SGHRS, CDR2 YFSETQ. The CDR3 has 19 residues.

The J gene is TRBJ2-7, the V gene TRBV28; TRBD1 agrees at 8 bases. J was trimmed by 1 base and V by 1 base; bases with no gene match: 3. This CDR3 contains 15 residues. Germline-derived CDR1 and CDR2 are MDHEN and SYDVKM. DNA of the CDR3: TGTGCCAGCAGTTTATACAGGGGGTGGTCCTACGAGCAGTACTTC. Translation: CASSLYRGWSYEQYF.

On this clone itself: Different DNA sequences within this sample yield the same CDR3. This chain joins TRBV27 and TRBJ1-2; no clear D gene. CDR3 length: 13 residues. The V and J ends lost 0 bases and 0 bases respectively, with 2 bases between them. Germline V lookup: CDR1 MNHEY, CDR2 SMNVEV (reference sequence). In DNA form, the CDR3 reads TGTGCCAGCAGTTTATCCCCTAACTATGGCTACACCTTC. It is translated as CASSLSPNYGYTF.

The rearrangement joins TRBV5-8 to TRBJ1-5; D is undetermined. Trimming pared 7 bases from V and 7 bases from J, leaving 21 bases between. This CDR3 has 15 amino acids. Per germline, CDR1 SGHTS and CDR2 YDEGEE. CDR3 in amino acids: CASPPAETFGQPQHF. Here the CDR3 DNA reads TGTGCCAGCCCTCCAGCCGAAACGTTTGGCCAGCCCCAGCATTTT.

This clone occurred a few times. J is TRBJ2-7 and V is TRBV19, with a weak D call TRBD2 (7 bases). V was shortened by 7 bases and J by 6 bases, with 22 bases between the two germline ends. The CDR3 spans 15 residues. Germline assignment: CDR1 LNHDA and CDR2 SQIVND (reference sequence). CDR3 in amino acids: CASTPTAGAPLEQYF. The CDR3 bases are TGTGCCAGTACCCCGACGGCGGGGGCCCCCCTCGAGCAGTACTTC.

V is TRBV27 and J is TRBJ1-2, with D possibly being TRBD1 (6 bases). V was clipped by 4 bases and J by 7 bases, with 22 bases between them. The CDR3 is made up of 16 amino acids. Germline values: CDR1 MNHEY, CDR2 SMNVEV (reference sequence). The CDR3, as DNA: TGTGCCAGCAGTTCCTACCTTGACAGGACCTCCTCTGGCTACACCTTC. It encodes CASSSYLDRTSSGYTF.

V gene TRBV7-2 combines with J gene TRBJ1-5; D not resolved. The germline V gene has CDR1 SGHTA and CDR2 FQGNSA. V was cut by 3 bases and J by 7 bases, with 19 bases left in between. This CDR3 is 16 amino acids long. CDR3 nucleotide sequence: TGTGCCAGCAGCTTGTACACGGCTACAAGCGGGCAGCCCCAGCATTTT. This gives the protein CASSLYTATSGQPQHF. Looking up the rest from reference TRBV7-2 and TRBJ1-5 gives the full variable domain: GAGVSQSPSNKVTEKGKDVELRCDPISGHTALYWYRQSLGQGLEFLIYFQGNSAPDKSGLPSDRFSAERTGGSVSTLTIQRTQQEDSAVYLCASSLYTATSGQPQHFGDGTRLSIL.

The rearrangement uses TRBV27 and TRBJ2-7; perhaps TRBD1 as D (6 bases). Trimming left V 5 bases short and J 3 bases short, with 14 bases between. The germline V gene encodes CDR1 MNHEY and CDR2 SMNVEV (reference sequence). This CDR3 contains 14 residues. CDR3 nucleotides: TGTGCCAGCAGTCTTGCACAGGGTTTCTACGAGCAGTACTTC. Amino acid sequence: CASSLAQGFYEQYF.

This chain uses TRBV29-1 with TRBJ1-2; 8 nucleotides match TRBD1. This CDR3 spans 13 amino acids. With 4 bases clipped from V and 8 bases from J, the junction kept 9 bases outside the gene matches. The germline V gene has CDR1 SQVTM and CDR2 ANQGSEA. CDR3 region: CSVGFDRGEGYTF. The CDR3 DNA sequence: TGCAGCGTTGGTTTCGACAGGGGTGAGGGCTACACCTTC.

To note about this clone: A far larger clone is a single base away, which makes a read error likely. The chain has TRBV19 and TRBJ1-1; TRBD1 is a possible D gene (5 bases). Germline V gives CDR1 LNHDA, CDR2 SQIVND (reference sequence). Trimming pared 5 bases from V and 13 bases from J, leaving 17 bases between. The CDR3 contains 12 residues. CDR3 coding DNA: TGTGCCAGTAGTGGTCCAGGGTCGGGAGATTTCTTT. Translating it yields CASSGPGSGDFF.

The chain links TRBV21-1 to TRBJ1-2. TRBV21-1 is a pseudogene. The CDR3 length is 16 residues. Here the CDR3 reads CASSKVGRTLNYGYTF. As DNA, the CDR3 is TGTGCCAGCAGCAAAGTTGGGAGGACGCTGAACTATGGCTACACCTTC.

V and J are TRBV4-2 and TRBJ2-7; D is possibly TRBD1 (6 bases). The ends were cut back, 0 bases at V and 0 bases at J, with 12 bases in the middle. Germline lookup yields CDR1 LGHNA and CDR2 YNFKEQ. CDR3 length: 16 amino acids. The CDR3 spells CASSQERGFTSYEQYF. The CDR3 DNA reads TGTGCCAGCAGCCAAGAGAGGGGGTTTACCTCCTACGAGCAGTACTTC.

This clone showed up just once. The V and J genes are TRBV27 and TRBJ2-7, with D perhaps TRBD2 (5 bases). The ends were cut back, 10 bases at V and 4 bases at J, with 14 bases in the middle. The germline V gene has CDR1 MNHEY and CDR2 SMNVEV (reference sequence). The CDR3 has 12 amino acids. In nucleotides, the CDR3 is TGTGCCACACGGGATTCTCCGTACGAGCAGTACTTC. Encoded protein: CATRDSPYEQYF.

This chain connects TRBV7-2 to TRBJ2-3; TRBD2 matches 12 bases. V shed 1 base, J shed 4 bases, and the junction held 9 bases outside the gene matches. This CDR3 contains 18 residues. Germline V gives CDR1 SGHTA, CDR2 FQGNSA. CDR3 DNA sequence: TGTGCCAGCAGCTTAGAGCTAGCGGGGGGGCCAGGGGCAGATACGCAGTATTTT. Translated: CASSLELAGGPGADTQYF.

This clone was recorded once. This sample also contains other DNA sequences that code for the same CDR3. V gene TRBV7-8 combines with J gene TRBJ1-3; no clear D. The CDR3 contains 14 residues. CDR1 and CDR2 from the germline V gene are SGHVS and FQNEAQ. V lost 1 base and J 1 base, leaving 5 bases between the germline ends. Written as DNA, the CDR3 is TGTGCCAGCAGCTTAGTAGGATCTGGAAACACCATATATTTT. Protein product: CASSLVGSGNTIYF.

J is TRBJ2-7 and V is TRBV4-2; D is uncertain. The CDR3 runs 14 residues. The germline gives CDR1 LGHNA, CDR2 YNFKEQ. The V end lost 1 base, the J end lost 4 bases, and 11 bases lay between the germline ends. In DNA form, the CDR3 reads TGTGCCAGCAGCCAAGGTGGGCTTGGGTACGAGCAGTACTTC. Protein product: CASSQGGLGYEQYF.

This clone appeared a few times. The chain links TRBV6-1 to TRBJ2-3, with 12 bases that match TRBD2. The CDR3 has 14 residues. Germline V CDR1 and CDR2: MNHNS, SASEGT. J gave up 4 bases and V 4 bases, and 0 bases lay outside the gene matches. Here the CDR3 DNA reads TGTGCCAGCAGTGGACTAGCGGGGGCAGATACGCAGTATTTT. It yields the protein CASSGLAGADTQYF.

The rearrangement uses TRBV28 and TRBJ2-7; D remains unclear. The germline gives CDR1 MDHEN, CDR2 SYDVKM. The CDR3 totals 12 residues. V lost 2 bases and J lost 2, with 4 bases in between. CDR3 sequence reads: CASSLRAYEQYF. DNA of the CDR3: TGTGCCAGCAGTTTAAGAGCCTACGAGCAGTACTTC.

This clone was observed a single time. This chain connects TRBV19 to TRBJ1-2; 7 bases match TRBD1. The germline V gene has CDR1 LNHDA and CDR2 SQIVND (reference sequence). Germline trimming cut 3 bases from V and 4 bases from J; bases unmatched to any gene: 2. CDR3 length equals 13 residues. In DNA, the CDR3 is TGTGCCAGTAGTATTTGGACAGGCTATGGCTACACCTTC. Protein: CASSIWTGYGYTF.

This chain uses TRBV29-1 with TRBJ1-2, with TRBD1 matching over 7 bases. V lost 5 bases, J lost 3 bases, and 3 bases stayed unmatched. The CDR3 is 12 residues long. Germline V gene sequence: CDR1 SQVTM, CDR2 ANQGSEA. The DNA for the CDR3 is TGCAGCGTTCAAACAGGGGACTATGGCTACACCTTC. As protein: CSVQTGDYGYTF.

The genes are TRBV4-2 and TRBJ2-2; D not resolved. The CDR3 length is 16 residues. Trimming left V 3 bases short and J 4 bases short, with 15 bases between. Germline-derived CDR1 and CDR2 are LGHNA and YNFKEQ. The CDR3 region has the DNA TGTGCCAGCAGCCATTCATCTGGGCCTCGCACCGGGGAGCTGTTTTTT. Protein sequence: CASSHSSGPRTGELFF.

In this sample, this clone turned up once. The chain links TRBV7-2 to TRBJ1-6; TRBD1 matches 7 bases. Looked up from germline, CDR1 is SGHTA and CDR2 is FQGNSA. The CDR3 loop spans 15 amino acids. Trimming took 2 bases from V and 9 from J; bases not matched to a gene: 7. CDR3 region: CASSLQYRGTSPLHF. The CDR3 coding sequence is TGTGCCAGCAGCTTACAATACAGGGGCACTTCACCCCTCCACTTT.

The CDR3 region is CASSFGGLSYEQYF. The CDR3 DNA is TGTGCCAGCAGCTTCGGGGGGCTCTCCTACGAGCAGTACTTC. This chain links TRBV5-8 with TRBJ2-7; D is possibly TRBD2 (7 bases). The germline gives CDR1 SGHTS, CDR2 YDEGEE. V was pared by 2 bases and J by 0 bases, with 9 bases between. This CDR3 spans 14 amino acids.

The chain couples TRBV6-5 to TRBJ1-5; possibly TRBD1 for D (5 bases). Germline CDR1 reads MNHEY; CDR2 reads SVGAGI. Deletions cut 7 bases from V and 4 bases from J, with 8 bases between. The CDR3 spans 12 residues. The CDR3 sequence: CASTSGNQPQHF. CDR3 nucleotides: TGTGCCAGCACCTCAGGGAATCAGCCCCAGCATTTT.

This clone came up a few times. The chain is built from TRBV6-5 and TRBJ2-7; TRBD1 is a possible D gene (6 bases). Germline loops: CDR1 MNHEY, CDR2 SVGAGI. CDR3 length: 13 residues. With 4 bases removed from V and 4 bases from J, the gap between germline ends came to 11 bases. In nucleotides, the CDR3 is TGTGCCAGCAGTTCAACAGGGTTGTACGAGCAGTACTTC. Translation: CASSSTGLYEQYF.

The chain joins TRBV2 to TRBJ2-7; either TRBD1 or TRBD2 may supply D (6 bases each). Germline CDR1 SNHLY, CDR2 FYNNEI. This CDR3 comprises 18 residues. The V end was cut by 5 bases, the J end by 0 bases, with 23 bases between. CDR3 nucleotides: TGTGCCAGCAGTCAGGGTGGGGGGCCGGGGTGGAGCTCCTACGAGCAGTACTTC. This encodes CASSQGGGPGWSSYEQYF.

The table lists this clone with a few counts. The V and J genes are TRBV13 and TRBJ2-6; possibly TRBD1 or TRBD2 for D (5 bases each). The CDR3 is 18 amino acids. V was cut by 7 bases and J by 2 bases, with 21 bases left in between. Germline V gene lookup returns CDR1 PRHDT and CDR2 FYEKMQ (reference sequence). DNA of the CDR3: TGTGCCAGCAAGGTGTCTTACGAGGGGCCTGCTGGGGCCAACGTCCTGACTTTC. Amino acids: CASKVSYEGPAGANVLTF.